The subject of this entry is one T cell receptor (beta chain). Its target is unknown. A universal primer site was incorporated via template switching, and the cDNA contained unique molecular identifiers. TCRdb redid the calling of the 5' RACE reads with MiXCR, one entry per CDR3 protein. This sample has 400,000 to 500,000 distinct CDR3 sequences; roughly an eighth occur once, and the top ten carry about 0.97%. The sample belongs to a study of identical twins. Study-wide points: Fewer insertions marked abundant cord blood beta clonotypes; young adult naive trended weakly, memory not at all. Models underestimated TCR alpha sharing (out-of-frame) in monozygotic twins.

The V gene lost 3 bases and the J gene lost 2 bases, with 20 bases spanning the gap. The germline V gene encodes CDR1 SNHLY and CDR2 FYNNEI. The length of the CDR3 is 17 residues. Another study also made use of these data, one on yellow fever vaccine responses in identical twins. Per that paper: Convergence reportedly seemed to mark part of the twins' vaccine T cell response, with personalization marking the rest.

Sequenced material: CD4+ T cells sorted from blood. The TCR comes from a woman aged 18-29 years in good health. The chain has TRBV2 and TRBJ2-7; TRBD1 or TRBD2 may be the D gene (6 bases each). Here the CDR3 reads CASSDMLRGVPPYEQYF. The CDR3 DNA reads as TGTGCCAGCAGTGATATGTTGAGGGGGGTGCCCCCCTACGAGCAGTACTTC.